This T cell receptor beta chain was sequenced in a study of blood T cells in healthy people across ages. Study observations and caveats: Per million T cells, the diversity of TCR beta decreased roughly linearly as age advanced.

Using a J-beta primer mix together with a sample-barcoded 5' primer, a second PCR was run for roughly 7 to 12 cycles. A single record per CDR3 protein comes from TCRdb applying MiXCR to the 5' RACE reads. The data hold 1.2 million to 1.5 million distinct CDR3 sequences, with roughly 45% observed a single time. The germline V gene encodes CDR1 MNHEY and CDR2 SVGAGI. The CDR3 length is 12 residues. Trimming shortened V by 7 bases and J by 5 bases, and 9 bases separated the two germline ends. As for this clonotype: Its antigen is not identified.

Specimen: blood. The V call is TRBV6-5, the J call TRBJ2-1, with unresolved D. The sequence came from a woman between 18 and 30 years old in good health. As DNA, the CDR3 is TGTGCCAGCAAATCGTCCCACAATGAGCAGTTCTTC. Protein: CASKSSHNEQFF.